These 16 T cell receptor beta chains originate from one sample sequenced in a study of neoadjuvant anti-PD-1 for oral cavity cancer. The time point: after neoadjuvant nivolumab, at surgical resection. This table comes from immunoSEQ multiplex PCR, and its TCRdb copy is limited to in-frame clones, with some not included. Among some 29,000 clones listed, about 77% were seen once. This specimen consisted of PBMCs, obtained after nivolumab (anti-PD-1) treatment. Receptors were obtained from a person between 40 and 79 years old with oral cavity squamous cell carcinoma.

CDR3 sequence (DNA): TGTGCCACCAGGGGATCCCAAGAGACCCAGTACTTC. Its translation is CATRGSQETQYF. V gene TRBV7-8 combines with J gene TRBJ2-5, with D possibly being TRBD1 (6 bases). The V end was cut by 10 bases, the J end by 1 base, with 10 bases between. CDR3 length equals 12 residues. CDR1 and CDR2 from the germline V gene are SGHVS and FQNEAQ.

V and J are TRBV9 and TRBJ2-1, with D perhaps TRBD1 or TRBD2 (6 bases each). Trimming took 3 bases from V and 3 from J, leaving 13 bases between them. This CDR3 contains 15 residues. Germline CDR1 SGDLS, CDR2 YYNGEE. The CDR3, as DNA: TGTGCCAGCAGCGCGAGGGGGGACAACTACAATGAGCAGTTCTTC. It specifies CASSARGDNYNEQFF.

This clone came up a few times. The chain couples TRBV19 to TRBJ1-1, with TRBD1 identical over 9 bases. V dropped 5 bases and J dropped 1; count of bases not matched to a gene: 8. The CDR3 runs to 16 residues. The germline gives CDR1 LNHDA, CDR2 SQIVND (reference sequence). The CDR3 here is CASSHGPGQGNTEAFF. The CDR3 DNA follows: TGTGCCAGTAGTCACGGACCGGGACAGGGGAACACTGAAGCTTTCTTT.

The gene calls are TRBV19 and TRBJ1-5; TRBD1 agrees at 7 bases. The CDR3 extends over 14 amino acids. The junction had 4 bases not matched to a gene; V was cut back by 5 bases and J by 3 bases. Germline V gives CDR1 LNHDA, CDR2 SQIVND (reference sequence). CDR3 DNA: TGTGCCAGTAGTCGGGACAGCCACAATCAGCCCCAGCATTTT. Protein: CASSRDSHNQPQHF.

This clone was detected only a few times. The chain combines TRBV6-5 with TRBJ2-7; D is ambiguous. V lost 5 bases to trimming and J lost 4 bases, with 12 bases between them. Germline V gene sequence: CDR1 MNHEY, CDR2 SVGAGI. There are 13 residues in the CDR3. Written as DNA, the CDR3 is TGTGCCAGCAGTCAGTCGGGCGGTTACGAGCAGTACTTC. Translated, it gives CASSQSGGYEQYF.

The chain joins TRBV4-1 to TRBJ1-2; unclear D gene. The CDR3 is 13 amino acids. Germline values: CDR1 MGHRA, CDR2 YSYEKL. V was cut by 0 bases and J by 8 bases, with 10 bases left in between. CDR3 bases: TGCGCCAGCAGCCAAGATAAGATGGCGGGCTACACCTTC. Protein product: CASSQDKMAGYTF.

The J gene is TRBJ2-2, the V gene TRBV7-9; D remains unclear. This CDR3 comprises 13 residues. Germline V gene data show CDR1 as SEHNR and CDR2 as FQNEAQ (reference sequence). Trimming stripped 5 bases from V and 6 bases from J, with 10 bases between. The CDR3 loop reads CASSSARSGELFF. CDR3 nucleotide sequence: TGTGCCAGCAGCAGCGCAAGGTCCGGGGAGCTGTTTTTT.

The chain combines TRBV7-3 with TRBJ1-1; maybe TRBD1 (5 bases). CDR3 length equals 14 residues. Germline loops: CDR1 SGHTA, CDR2 FQGTGA. V dropped 1 base and J dropped 1 base, with 7 bases sitting between them. The CDR3 here is CASSLRGQNTEAFF. DNA of the CDR3: TGTGCCAGCAGCTTAAGGGGCCAGAACACTGAAGCTTTCTTT.

The CDR3 bases are TGCGCCAGCAGCCAAAATGGGTTCCGTATCGAGCAGTACTTC. Translating gives CASSQNGFRIEQYF. The chain links TRBV4-1 to TRBJ2-7; D gene unclear. The germline gives CDR1 MGHRA, CDR2 YSYEKL. The CDR3 length is 14 residues. Trimming cost V 2 bases and J 6 bases, with 14 bases left between them.

This rearrangement joins TRBV5-1 to TRBJ2-2, with 9 bases identical to TRBD2. The V gene's germline CDR1 is SGHRS and CDR2 YFSETQ. The CDR3 is 19 amino acids. J gave up 5 bases and V 3 bases, and 17 bases lay outside the gene matches. This chain's CDR3 is CASSWMGTSISLGTGELFF. CDR3 nucleotides: TGCGCCAGCAGCTGGATGGGGACTAGCATATCGTTAGGGACCGGGGAGCTGTTTTTT.

This clone turned up a few times. The chain carries TRBV19 and TRBJ1-2, with TRBD1 matching over 9 bases. Looked up from germline, CDR1 is LNHDA and CDR2 is SQIVND (reference sequence). This CDR3 is built from 13 residues. Losses at the gene ends were 7 bases for V and 8 bases for J; bases not matched to a gene: 8. Here the CDR3 reads CASTRDRVEGYTF. The DNA of the CDR3 is TGTGCCAGTACACGGGACAGGGTAGAAGGCTACACCTTC.

A few counts support this clone. The V call is TRBV5-6, the J call TRBJ1-4, with no clear D. The germline V gene encodes CDR1 SGHDT and CDR2 YYEEEE. V lost 2 bases to trimming and J lost 5 bases, with 10 bases between them. This CDR3 is 14 amino acids long. Here the CDR3 DNA reads TGTGCCAGCAGCTTCTTTCCCATAAATGAAAAACTGTTTTTT. This encodes CASSFFPINEKLFF.

The rearrangement joins TRBV5-6 to TRBJ1-1; D possibly corresponds to TRBD1 (6 bases). Trimming stripped 2 bases from V and 0 bases from J, with 11 bases between. CDR3 length: 15 residues. Per germline, CDR1 SGHDT and CDR2 YYEEEE. The CDR3 loop reads CASSLGTPMNTEAFF. The CDR3 DNA reads TGTGCCAGCAGCTTAGGGACACCCATGAACACTGAAGCTTTCTTT.

V gene TRBV7-2 combines with J gene TRBJ2-3; 8 positions agree with TRBD2. Germline CDR1 and CDR2: SGHTA and FQGNSA. V shed 1 base, J shed 4 bases, and the junction held 7 bases outside the gene matches. This CDR3 comprises 16 residues. For the CDR3, the DNA is TGTGCCAGCAGCTTAGTCGCCGGGGGGGCCCCAGATACGCAGTATTTT. Protein: CASSLVAGGAPDTQYF.

V gene TRBV5-5 combines with J gene TRBJ2-7; perhaps TRBD2 as D (5 bases). V shed 4 bases and J shed 9 bases, with 14 bases lying between them. Germline CDR1 is SGHKS and CDR2 is YYEKEE (reference sequence). The CDR3 runs to 12 residues. As DNA, the CDR3 is TGTGCCAGCAGCCAAGGACCCGGAGGGCAGTACTTC. Its protein is CASSQGPGGQYF.

CDR3: CASSFYRDRNTEAFF. CDR3 DNA: TGTGCCAGCAGCTTCTACCGGGACAGAAACACTGAAGCTTTCTTT. V and J are TRBV7-6 and TRBJ1-1; 7 nucleotides match TRBD1. Germline-derived CDR1 and CDR2 are SGHVS and FNYEAQ. V lost 3 bases and J lost 2; bases outside the gene matches: 6. The CDR3 length is 15 residues.